This T cell receptor beta chain was recorded in a study of blood T cell repertoires in COVID-19. Measured with immunoSEQ multiplex PCR; TCRdb has only the in-frame clones, and not every one. The sample has over 200,000 clones, 80% to 85% seen once. This CDR3 has 14 amino acids. CDR1 SGDLS and CDR2 YYNGEE come from the germline V gene. V was pared by 4 bases and J by 5 bases, with 4 bases of the junction left unmatched. Regarding this clone: This CDR3 is also generated by other DNA sequences in the sample.

Input material: peripheral blood. This TCR came from a human donor in a cohort sampled during active COVID-19. The J gene is TRBJ1-1, the V gene TRBV9; 11 bases agree with TRBD1. The CDR3 sequence: CASSRGQGGTEAFF. The CDR3 DNA follows: TGTGCCAGCAGCCGGGGACAGGGGGGGACTGAAGCTTTCTTT.